Here is one T cell receptor beta chain with its context. MiXCR, applied by TCRdb to the 5' RACE reads, yields one record per CDR3 protein. The sample consists of fewer than 80,000 distinct CDR3 sequences, approximately 23% of them appearing once. The sequence was obtained from a female donor with breast cancer. The sequenced material came from memory CD4+ T cells sorted from a lymph node. The subset is: memory CD4+ T cells, CD4+CD45RO+CD25-.

CDR3 in DNA: TGTGCCAGCAGTTACGGAGGACGGCCCAACTATGGCTACACCTTC. Translating it yields CASSYGGRPNYGYTF. The chain recombines TRBV6-2 or TRBV6-3 with TRBJ1-2; D gene unclear. The CDR3 runs to 15 residues. In germline, CDR1 is MNHEY, CDR2 SVGEGT. V was cut by 2 bases and J by 2 bases, with 12 bases left in between.